A single sample is the source of the 13 T cell receptor beta chains below, sequenced in a study of spatial heterogeneity in lung cancer. Study-level results: Counts of expanded alpha and beta TCRs within tumors tracked the tumor nonsynonymous mutation count.

Described time point: sample taken at primary tumor resection. For these TCRs, the target antigens are not known. TCRdb passed the 5' RACE reads through MiXCR, listing each CDR3 protein once. In the table there are around 3,000 distinct CDR3 sequences, roughly 6.7% of which are singletons. Sequenced material: lung tumor tissue, taken at surgery. These receptors were collected from a male donor with early-stage non-small cell lung cancer.

This clonotype is classed as medium-sized. The library was built for alpha chains, so this beta chain is an off-target read and its size means little. The V and J genes are TRBV19 and TRBJ1-5, with D possibly TRBD1 on 6 matching bases. CDR3 length: 14 amino acids. The V gene lost 9 bases and the J gene lost 3 bases, with 15 bases spanning the gap. Germline V gene data show CDR1 as LNHDA and CDR2 as SQIVND (reference sequence). The DNA of the CDR3 is TGTGCCAGCATTCCTGGGGGCTACAATCAGCCCCAGCATTTT. It is translated as CASIPGGYNQPQHF.

The table lists this clonotype with many counts. A library made for alpha chains picked up this beta chain off target, so its size means little. The chain has TRBV2 and TRBJ2-5; the match to TRBD2 covers 11 bases. V lost 6 bases to trimming and J lost 7 bases; unmatched junction nucleotides: 10. Per the germline V gene, CDR1 is SNHLY and CDR2 is FYNNEI. The CDR3 is 15 residues long. This CDR3 is CASRGTSGSQGTQYF. As DNA, the CDR3 is TGTGCCAGCAGGGGGACTAGCGGCTCCCAGGGGACCCAGTACTTC. The complete variable domain, with remaining parts taken from reference TRBV2 and TRBJ2-5, reads EPEVTQTPSHQVTQMGQEVILRCVPISNHLYFYWYRQILGQKVEFLVSFYNNEISEKSEIFDDQFSVERPDGSNFTLKIRSTKLEDSAMYFCASRGTSGSQGTQYFGPGTRLLVL.

Relative to its sample, this clonotype is medium-sized. Because the library targeted alpha chains, this beta chain is an off-target read whose size means little. The V and J genes are TRBV6-5 and TRBJ2-2, with no clear D. This CDR3 has 16 amino acids. Germline CDR1 and CDR2: MNHEY and SVGAGI. V dropped 2 bases and J dropped 1 base, with 11 bases sitting between them. The CDR3 DNA is TGTGCCAGCAGTTACCACCTGGGAATGAACACCGGGGAGCTGTTTTTT. It codes for CASSYHLGMNTGELFF.

This clonotype ranks as medium-sized. A library made for alpha chains picked up this beta chain off target, so its size means little. The J gene is TRBJ2-1, the V gene TRBV28; D is unclear. CDR3 length equals 16 residues. The germline CDR1 and CDR2 sequences are MDHEN and SYDVKM. The V and J ends lost 5 bases and 0 bases respectively, with 14 bases between them. CDR3 region: CASSPHNPGSYNEQFF. The DNA for the CDR3 is TGTGCCAGCAGTCCCCATAATCCCGGCTCCTACAATGAGCAGTTCTTC.

This clonotype was observed many times. This beta chain turned up in a library designed for alpha chains; as an off-target read, its abundance says little. The J gene is TRBJ1-5, the V gene TRBV30, with no clear D. V lost 2 bases to trimming and J lost 4 bases, with 9 bases between them. Germline loops: CDR1 GTSNPN, CDR2 SVGIG (reference sequence). The CDR3 has 13 amino acids. CDR3 DNA sequence: TGTGCCTGGAGTCGAGGGTCAAATCAGCCCCAGCATTTT. It encodes CAWSRGSNQPQHF.

This clonotype is medium-sized in the sample. This beta chain was picked up by a library intended for alpha chains and is off target, so its count carries little meaning. The V and J genes are TRBV14 and TRBJ2-5, with TRBD2 as a possible D gene (6 bases). This CDR3 is built from 16 residues. Trimming took off 0 bases at V and 4 bases at J, with 15 bases between the two ends. The germline gives CDR1 SGHDN, CDR2 FVKESK. The CDR3 DNA sequence: TGTGCCAGCAGCCAAGATCTCGGAGGGGTCCGAGAGACCCAGTACTTC. Its protein product is CASSQDLGGVRETQYF.

By share, this clonotype ranks as medium-sized. Within a library made for alpha chains, this beta chain is off target, and its count is uninformative. This chain joins TRBV28 and TRBJ1-2; 8 nucleotides align to TRBD1. With V trimmed by 1 base and J by 4 bases, 5 bases remained unmatched. The CDR3 consists of 15 residues. CDR1 and CDR2 (germline): MDHEN, SYDVKM. The CDR3 DNA reads TGTGCCAGCAGTTTATACAGGGGGTCCGGCTATGGCTACACCTTC. Translation gives CASSLYRGSGYGYTF.

This clonotype is labeled medium-sized (0.01 to 0.1%). Within a library made for alpha chains, this beta chain is off target, and its count is uninformative. The V and J genes are TRBV19 and TRBJ2-3, with D possibly matching TRBD1 (6 bases). This CDR3 comprises 14 residues. The V end lost 6 bases, the J end lost 4 bases, and 14 bases lay between the germline ends. Germline V CDR1 and CDR2: LNHDA, SQIVND (reference sequence). The CDR3, as DNA: TGTGCCAGTAGCGATCTCAGGGGAGCAGATACGCAGTATTTT. It is translated as CASSDLRGADTQYF.

This clonotype was found a few times. In a library made to pick up alpha chains, this beta chain is a stray read with a size that means little. V and J are TRBV6-1 and TRBJ1-6, with D maybe TRBD1 (6 bases). Trimming removed 5 bases from V and 3 bases from J, with 11 bases in between. The CDR3 has 15 amino acids. The germline V gene encodes CDR1 MNHNS and CDR2 SASEGT. Here the CDR3 DNA reads TGTGCCAGCAGTAACAGGGCCGACTATAATTCACCCCTCCACTTT. Translated: CASSNRADYNSPLHF.

This clonotype is medium-sized by share. This beta chain came through as a stray read in a library set up for alpha chains, and its size says little. This chain connects TRBV7-6 to TRBJ1-6, with 8 bases aligning to TRBD1. J gave up 6 bases and V 5 bases, and 9 bases lay outside the gene matches. This CDR3 is built from 16 residues. From germline, CDR1 is SGHVS and CDR2 FNYEAQ. The CDR3 loop reads CASSLSPGGLNSPLHF. Here the CDR3 DNA reads TGTGCCAGCAGCCTTAGTCCAGGGGGCCTTAATTCACCCCTCCACTTT.

This clonotype is deemed medium-sized (0.01 to 0.1%). Because the library targeted alpha chains, this beta chain is an off-target read whose size means little. V and J are TRBV5-1 and TRBJ2-1; 8 nucleotides line up with TRBD2. Germline CDR1 and CDR2: SGHRS and YFSETQ. This CDR3 is 14 amino acids long. V shed 0 bases and J 10 bases; nucleotides not matched to a gene: 6. CDR3 sequence: CASSLVGGGREQFF. The DNA for the CDR3 is TGCGCCAGCAGCTTGGTTGGCGGGGGGCGCGAGCAGTTCTTC. The full variable domain, completed using reference TRBV5-1 and TRBJ2-1, is KAGVTQTPRYLIKTRGQQVTLSCSPISGHRSVSWYQQTPGQGLQFLFEYFSETQRNKGNFPGRFSGRQFSNSRSEMNVSTLELGDSALYLCASSLVGGGREQFFGPGTRLTVL.

This clonotype is medium-sized (0.01 to 0.1%) by share. This beta chain appears as a stray read in a library generated for alpha chains; its size is not informative. The chain uses TRBV18 and TRBJ2-7; the match to TRBD1 covers 9 bases. Trimming cost V 3 bases and J 3 bases; bases outside gene matches: 9. The germline V gene has CDR1 KGHSH and CDR2 LQKENI. CDR3 size: 16 residues. CDR3 sequence: CASSPTGQGSHYEQYF. The DNA for the CDR3 is TGTGCCAGCTCACCCACGGGACAGGGTTCCCACTACGAGCAGTACTTC.

Within the sample, this clonotype is medium-sized (0.01 to 0.1%). Since the library was made to target alpha chains, this beta chain is a stray read and its abundance is not meaningful. The V gene is TRBV28, the J gene TRBJ2-7, with 10 bases lining up with TRBD1. Germline loops: CDR1 MDHEN, CDR2 SYDVKM. The J segment lost 3 bases and the V segment lost 11 bases, leaving 4 bases of the junction unmatched. The CDR3 totals 12 residues. CDR3 residues: CAVGTGVYEQYF. In DNA form, the CDR3 reads TGTGCCGTGGGGACAGGGGTCTACGAGCAGTACTTC.